Below, one T cell receptor beta chain is given with its context. CDR3 length: 14 residues. The V gene's germline CDR1 is SGHTA and CDR2 FQGTGA. V dropped 5 bases and J dropped 2; count of bases not matched to a gene: 4. Per the original data handling: Nucleated cell number was recorded as an estimate derived from reference gene primer amplification. Method: immunoSEQ multiplex PCR; TCRdb's copy keeps in-frame clones and lacks some. V, J and clone size were drawn from that table, and D and trimming were deduced from the DNA. This table holds about 170,000 clones, around 80% found once. These data belong to a study of blood T cell repertoires in COVID-19. Study information: Samples representing acute and convalescent COVID-19 were sourced from the United States, Italy and Spain. From T cells, B-cell-depleted T cells, or PBMCs came the material, which was cDNA or gDNA.

The sequence was obtained from a woman between 65 and 79 years old who had recovered from COVID-19. This chain uses TRBV7-3 with TRBJ1-2; 8 bases align to TRBD1. The sequenced material came from peripheral blood. The CDR3 sequence: CASSDRGGNYGYTF. CDR3 bases: TGTGCCAGCAGCGACAGGGGAGGAAACTATGGCTACACCTTC.